Below are 6 T cell receptor beta chains sequenced from a single sample in a study of PD-1 blockade in classical Hodgkin lymphoma. Some clones are missing from TCRdb's copy, which holds only in-frame ones; the method was immunoSEQ multiplex PCR. The data contain tens of thousands of clones, 75% to 95% of them singletons. This sample's time point: cycle 4 day 1 (C4D1), after about 6 weeks of nivolumab. There was relapse after autologous stem cell transplantation in every patient, and there was variation in brentuximab vedotin exposure. Sequenced material: peripheral blood mononuclear cells (PBMCs), taken before the fourth cycle of nivolumab. The receptors originated from a human donor with classical Hodgkin lymphoma.

The rearrangement uses TRBV11-2 and TRBJ1-2; D uncertain. The CDR3 has 15 residues. V lost 7 bases to trimming and J lost 2 bases, with 17 bases between them. CDR1 SGHAT and CDR2 FQNNGV come from the germline V gene. The CDR3 protein is CASTELFGANYGYTF. As DNA, the CDR3 is TGTGCCAGCACCGAGCTCTTTGGCGCAAACTATGGCTACACCTTC.

This rearrangement joins TRBV19 to TRBJ2-5; no firm D call. This CDR3 comprises 12 residues. Germline CDR1 reads LNHDA; CDR2 reads SQIVND (reference sequence). V shed 2 bases and J shed 3 bases, with 4 bases lying between them. The DNA for the CDR3 is TGTGCCAGTAGTATAAACGAAGAGACCCAGTACTTC. Residues: CASSINEETQYF.

This clone was found a few times. This rearrangement joins TRBV6-1 to TRBJ1-5; D unclear. The germline V gene has CDR1 MNHNS and CDR2 SASEGT. The CDR3 consists of 13 residues. V lost 2 bases to trimming and J lost 5 bases, with 7 bases between them. CDR3 sequence reads: CASSERWDQPQHF. CDR3 sequence (DNA): TGTGCCAGCAGTGAAAGATGGGATCAGCCCCAGCATTTT.

The chain joins TRBV6-5 to TRBJ1-2, with 8 bases that match TRBD1. The CDR3 contains 14 residues. The trim removed 6 bases at V and 4 bases at J, leaving 7 bases unmatched. CDR1 and CDR2 (germline): MNHEY, SVGAGI. The CDR3 nucleotides read TGTGCCAGCAGAGCTAGACAGGGGAGCTATGGCTACACCTTC. Translation gives CASRARQGSYGYTF.

This chain uses TRBV19 with TRBJ1-2; D gene unclear. V was clipped by 0 bases and J by 7 bases, with 15 bases between them. The CDR3 has 15 amino acids. CDR1 and CDR2 from the germline V gene are LNHDA and SQIVND (reference sequence). CDR3 in DNA: TGTGCCAGTAGTATAGAGGACCTGACAAGGCCTGGCTACACCTTC. As protein: CASSIEDLTRPGYTF. The full variable domain, its missing parts supplied by reference TRBV19 and TRBJ1-2, is DGGITQSPKYLFRKEGQNVTLSCEQNLNHDAMYWYRQDPGQGLRLIYYSQIVNDFQKGDIAEGYSVSREKKESFPLTVTSAQKNPTAFYLCASSIEDLTRPGYTFGSGTRLTVV.

The chain joins TRBV19 to TRBJ1-2; a weak D match, TRBD1 (5 bases). The CDR3 totals 12 residues. The V end was cut by 3 bases, the J end by 6 bases, with 8 bases between. Germline V gene lookup returns CDR1 LNHDA and CDR2 SQIVND (reference sequence). CDR3 DNA sequence: TGTGCCAGTAGTATTGCAGGGAATGGCTACACCTTC. It is translated as CASSIAGNGYTF.